Presented here are 9 T cell receptor beta chains from one specimen sequenced in a study of blood T cell repertoires in COVID-19. Assay used: immunoSEQ multiplex PCR; TCRdb lists only in-frame clones, some missing. The sample lists around 98,000 clones, less than 85% seen once, with approximately 15% in the top ten. The sequenced sample was peripheral blood. The receptors were sampled from a woman aged 55-70 years with acute or convalescent COVID-19.

The rearrangement uses TRBV7-9 and TRBJ2-1; 13 bases are a match to TRBD2. Germline lookup yields CDR1 SEHNR and CDR2 FQNEAQ (reference sequence). The CDR3 consists of 16 residues. With 4 bases clipped from V and 9 bases from J, the junction kept 9 bases outside the gene matches. The CDR3 loop is CASSSPGLAGSGEQFF. The CDR3 DNA reads as TGTGCCAGCAGCTCCCCGGGACTAGCGGGGTCCGGTGAGCAGTTCTTC. Based on the CDR3 plus reference TRBV7-9 and TRBJ2-1, the full variable domain is DTGVSQNPRHKITKRGQNVTFRCDPISEHNRLYWYRQTLGQGPEFLTYFQNEAQLEKSRLLSDRFSAERPKGSFSTLEIQRTEQGDSAMYLCASSSPGLAGSGEQFFGPGTRLTVL.

The chain links TRBV28 to TRBJ2-4; the D gene is possibly TRBD2 (5 bases). The CDR3 extends over 14 amino acids. V was cut by 3 bases and J by 3 bases, with 9 bases left in between. Germline loops: CDR1 MDHEN, CDR2 SYDVKM. DNA for the CDR3: TGTGCCAGCAGTTTTGGGGAGTTCAAAAACATTCAGTACTTC. Translating it yields CASSFGEFKNIQYF.

This chain uses TRBV11-3 with TRBJ1-2; tentative D call: TRBD1 (5 bases). Germline V gene sequence: CDR1 SGHNT, CDR2 YENEEA. The CDR3 covers 15 residues. V lost 3 bases, J lost 2 bases, and 13 bases lay in between. The CDR3 DNA reads TGTGCCAGCAGCTTCGGAGGGGATGGGAACTATGGCTACACCTTC. This sequence encodes CASSFGGDGNYGYTF.

The V gene is TRBV28, the J gene TRBJ1-2, with TRBD1 matching 9 bases. V was clipped by 4 bases and J by 5 bases; unmatched bases: 8. The germline V gene has CDR1 MDHEN and CDR2 SYDVKM. The CDR3 covers 15 residues. The CDR3 DNA reads as TGTGCCAGCAGTTCCGGAGGAGACAGGGGGTATGGCTACACCTTC. Amino acids: CASSSGGDRGYGYTF.

Remarks on this clone: Distinct nucleotide sequences in the sample also encode this CDR3. Here the CDR3 reads CASIRQGNTEAFF. The CDR3 nucleotides are TGTGCCAGCATTAGGCAGGGGAACACTGAAGCTTTCTTT. The genes are TRBV12-3 or TRBV12-4 and TRBJ1-1, with D possibly TRBD1 on 5 matching bases. This CDR3 is 13 amino acids long. The germline V and J ends were trimmed by 7 bases and 1 base, with 10 bases remaining between them.

The CDR3 loop is CASSLGDRFSYEQYF. The CDR3 DNA follows: TGCGCCAGCAGCTTGGGGGACAGGTTTTCCTACGAGCAGTACTTC. The chain recombines TRBV5-1 with TRBJ2-7, with 8 bases aligning to TRBD1. Germline V gene lookup returns CDR1 SGHRS and CDR2 YFSETQ. The CDR3 is 15 residues long. The ends lost 0 bases at V and 1 base at J; junction bases unmatched: 3.

In this sample, this clone turned up once. The rearrangement joins TRBV27 to TRBJ1-5, with a possible D match to TRBD1 (6 bases). The CDR3 loop spans 16 amino acids. V dropped 4 bases and J dropped 0 bases, with 13 bases sitting between them. Germline CDR1 is MNHEY and CDR2 is SMNVEV (reference sequence). The CDR3 here is CASSSDRFYSNQPQHF. CDR3 coding DNA: TGTGCCAGCAGTTCAGACAGGTTTTATAGCAATCAGCCCCAGCATTTT.

The chain uses TRBV7-9 and TRBJ2-3; 7 bases line up with TRBD1. The length of the CDR3 is 15 residues. V lost 0 bases, J lost 2 bases, and 2 bases stayed unmatched. CDR1 SEHNR and CDR2 FQNEAQ come from the germline V gene (reference sequence). CDR3 in DNA: TGTGCCAGCAGCTTAGCCGGGACAGACACAGATACGCAGTATTTT. This encodes CASSLAGTDTDTQYF.

The chain has TRBV6-2 or TRBV6-3 and TRBJ2-5; 9 bases are a match to TRBD1. The ends lost 5 bases at V and 7 bases at J; junction bases unmatched: 5. CDR3 size: 13 residues. Germline loops: CDR1 MNHEY, CDR2 SVGEGT. DNA of the CDR3: TGTGCCAGCAGTCCCCGACAGGGGGGGACCCAGTACTTC. Its protein product is CASSPRQGGTQYF.